Listed here is a single T cell receptor (beta chain). The antigen is undetermined. These data are taken from a study of OX40 agonist ivuxolimab in advanced cancers. Study-wide background: Ivuxolimab doses were 0.01, 0.1, 0.3, 1.5, 3 or 10 mg/kg every 2 weeks. General study points: There were also nonresponders showing low normalized T-cell clonal expansion.

Generated by immunoSEQ multiplex PCR, the TCRdb table keeps only in-frame clones and is missing some. The table records 50,000 to 65,000 clones, 80% to 90% of them present only once. The CDR3 covers 15 residues. Between the trimmed V and J ends, which lost 3 bases and 5 bases, there was a span of 17 bases. Germline lookup yields CDR1 SGHDT and CDR2 YYEEEE. This specimen was CD4+ or CD8+ T cells sorted from blood, taken in a trial of the OX40 agonist ivuxolimab. This clonotype was obtained from an adult with an advanced solid tumor such as melanoma, head and neck, liver or kidney cancer. V gene TRBV5-6 combines with J gene TRBJ1-1; tentative D call: TRBD1 (6 bases). CDR3 DNA sequence: TGTGCCAGCAGCTACGAACAGGGAGGAAGGACTGAAGCTTTCTTT. This sequence encodes CASSYEQGGRTEAFF.